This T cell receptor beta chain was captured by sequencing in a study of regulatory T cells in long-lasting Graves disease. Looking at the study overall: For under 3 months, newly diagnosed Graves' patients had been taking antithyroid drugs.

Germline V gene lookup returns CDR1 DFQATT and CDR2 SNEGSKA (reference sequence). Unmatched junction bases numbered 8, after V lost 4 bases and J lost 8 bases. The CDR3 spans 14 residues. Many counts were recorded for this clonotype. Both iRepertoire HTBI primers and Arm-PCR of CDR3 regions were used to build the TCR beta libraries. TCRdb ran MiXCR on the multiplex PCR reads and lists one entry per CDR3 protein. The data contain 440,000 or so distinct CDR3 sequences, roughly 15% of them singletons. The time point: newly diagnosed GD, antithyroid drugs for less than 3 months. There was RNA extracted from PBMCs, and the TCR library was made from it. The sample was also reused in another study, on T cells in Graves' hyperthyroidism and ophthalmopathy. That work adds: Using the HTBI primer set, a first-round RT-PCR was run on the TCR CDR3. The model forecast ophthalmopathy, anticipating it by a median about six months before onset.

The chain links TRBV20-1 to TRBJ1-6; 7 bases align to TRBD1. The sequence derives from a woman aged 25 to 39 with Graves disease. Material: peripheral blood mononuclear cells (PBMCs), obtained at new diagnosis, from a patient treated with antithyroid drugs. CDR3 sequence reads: CSATLGQEYSPLHF. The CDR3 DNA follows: TGCAGTGCTACCCTAGGACAGGAGTATTCACCCCTCCACTTT.